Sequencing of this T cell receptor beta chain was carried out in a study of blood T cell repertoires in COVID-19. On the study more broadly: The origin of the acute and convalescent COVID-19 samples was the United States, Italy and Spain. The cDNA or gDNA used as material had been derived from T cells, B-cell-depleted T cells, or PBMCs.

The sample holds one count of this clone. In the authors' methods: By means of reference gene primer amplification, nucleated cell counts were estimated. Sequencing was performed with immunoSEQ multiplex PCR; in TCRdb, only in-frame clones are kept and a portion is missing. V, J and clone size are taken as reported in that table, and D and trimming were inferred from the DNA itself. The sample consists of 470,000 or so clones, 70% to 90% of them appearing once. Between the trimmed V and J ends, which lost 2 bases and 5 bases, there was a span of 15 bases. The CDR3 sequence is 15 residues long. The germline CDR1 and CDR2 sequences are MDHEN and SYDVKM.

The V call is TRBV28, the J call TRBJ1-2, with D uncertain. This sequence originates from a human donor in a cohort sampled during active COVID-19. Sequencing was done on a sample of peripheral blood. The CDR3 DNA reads TGTGCCAGCAGTTTACCCCGGGCGGGGAATTATGGCTACACCTTC. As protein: CASSLPRAGNYGYTF.